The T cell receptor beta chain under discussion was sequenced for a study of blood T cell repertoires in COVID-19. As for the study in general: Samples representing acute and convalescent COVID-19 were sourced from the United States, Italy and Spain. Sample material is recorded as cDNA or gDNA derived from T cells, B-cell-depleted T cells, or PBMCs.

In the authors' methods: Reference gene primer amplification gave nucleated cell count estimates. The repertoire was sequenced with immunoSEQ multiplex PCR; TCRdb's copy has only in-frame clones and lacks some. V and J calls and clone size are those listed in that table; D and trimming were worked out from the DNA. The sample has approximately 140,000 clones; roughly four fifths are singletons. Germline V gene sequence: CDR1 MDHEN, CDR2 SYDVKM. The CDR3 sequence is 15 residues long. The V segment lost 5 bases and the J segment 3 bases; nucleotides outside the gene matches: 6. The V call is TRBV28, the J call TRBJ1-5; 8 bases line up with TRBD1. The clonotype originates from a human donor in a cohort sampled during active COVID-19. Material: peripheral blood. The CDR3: CASSPRTGINQPQHF. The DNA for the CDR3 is TGTGCCAGCAGTCCCCGGACAGGGATCAATCAGCCCCAGCATTTT.